Following are 16 T cell receptor beta chains from one sample sequenced in a study of control samples from healthy donors and cancer patients. Clones were read by immunoSEQ multiplex PCR, and TCRdb kept only the in-frame ones, dropping some. The sample holds roughly 88,000 clones, more than 85% seen once. The specimen sequenced was blood. All receptors come from a man between 18 and 29 years old in good health.

This rearrangement joins TRBV3-1 (or the pseudogene TRBV3-2) to TRBJ2-7; 7 nucleotides align to TRBD1. CDR1 and CDR2 from the germline V gene are LGHDT and YNNKEL (reference sequence). Trimming at V came to 3 bases and at J to 0 bases, leaving 2 bases not matched to a gene. CDR3 length equals 14 residues. The CDR3 DNA reads TGTGCCAGCAGCCATGGACAGGCCTCCTACGAGCAGTACTTC. Translating it yields CASSHGQASYEQYF.

The chain is built from TRBV5-4 and TRBJ1-2, with D perhaps matching TRBD1 (5 bases). V shed 5 bases and J shed 4 bases, with 15 bases lying between them. CDR3 length: 14 residues. Per the germline V gene, CDR1 is SGHNT and CDR2 is YYREEE (reference sequence). The CDR3 sequence: CASRRGGQSYGYTF. The CDR3 DNA is TGTGCCAGCAGAAGAGGTGGACAATCCTATGGCTACACCTTC.

This chain joins TRBV29-1 and TRBJ1-4, with D unclear. CDR1 is SQVTM, CDR2 ANQGSEA, per germline. V lost 2 bases, J lost 9 bases, and 13 bases lay in between. The CDR3 totals 13 residues. The CDR3 here is CSVELDGFQKLFF. The CDR3 DNA sequence: TGCAGCGTTGAACTGGACGGGTTCCAAAAACTGTTTTTT.

This sequence joins TRBV11-2 and TRBJ1-1, with TRBD1 matching 11 bases. This CDR3 is 13 amino acids long. V shed 5 bases and J 4 bases; nucleotides not matched to a gene: 0. Germline V gives CDR1 SGHAT, CDR2 FQNNGV. Here the CDR3 DNA reads TGTGCCAGCAGCGGGACAGGGGGCACTGAAGCTTTCTTT. As protein: CASSGTGGTEAFF.

This chain joins TRBV9 and TRBJ2-1; tentatively, D is TRBD1 or TRBD2 (5 bases each). Germline CDR1 and CDR2: SGDLS and YYNGEE. CDR3 length: 15 residues. V shed 3 bases and J shed 2 bases, with 12 bases lying between them. The DNA of the CDR3 is TGTGCCAGCAGCGCCCCGGGGCTACCCTACAATGAGCAGTTCTTC. It translates to CASSAPGLPYNEQFF.

This sequence joins TRBV27 and TRBJ2-1; unclear D gene. V dropped 3 bases and J dropped 0 bases, with 3 bases sitting between them. The germline V gene has CDR1 MNHEY and CDR2 SMNVEV (reference sequence). The CDR3 covers 13 residues. This CDR3 is CASSLDSYNEQFF. The CDR3 DNA reads TGTGCCAGCAGTTTGGACTCCTACAATGAGCAGTTCTTC.

The chain is built from TRBV27 and TRBJ2-3; 10 bases align to TRBD2. CDR3 size: 17 residues. The V segment lost 6 bases and the J segment 0 bases; nucleotides outside the gene matches: 9. CDR1 is MNHEY and CDR2 is SMNVEV in the germline V gene (reference sequence). This chain's CDR3 is CASRILAGKGSTDTQYF. The CDR3 nucleotides read TGTGCCAGCAGGATACTAGCGGGAAAAGGGAGCACAGATACGCAGTATTTT.

The V gene is TRBV18, the J gene TRBJ1-1; perhaps TRBD1 as D (5 bases). The V end lost 0 bases, the J end lost 3 bases, and 5 bases lay between the germline ends. Germline V CDR1 and CDR2: KGHSH, LQKENI. This CDR3 has 13 residues. This CDR3 reads CASSPPGDTEAFF. The CDR3 nucleotides are TGTGCCAGCTCACCACCGGGGGACACTGAAGCTTTCTTT.

This chain links TRBV10-3 with TRBJ1-2, with D uncertain. CDR3 length: 14 residues. Trimming took off 2 bases at V and 0 bases at J, with 7 bases between the two ends. Germline V lookup: CDR1 ENHRY, CDR2 SYGVKD. CDR3 loop: CAISEPDSNYGYTF. CDR3 coding DNA: TGTGCCATCAGTGAGCCAGACTCTAACTATGGCTACACCTTC.

The V and J genes are TRBV4-1 and TRBJ1-1; a weak D match, TRBD1 (6 bases). The V gene lost 6 bases and the J gene lost 3 bases, with 14 bases spanning the gap. The CDR3 loop spans 14 amino acids. The germline V gene has CDR1 MGHRA and CDR2 YSYEKL. The DNA for the CDR3 is TGCGCCAGCAGAAACAGGGCGAAGGACACTGAAGCTTTCTTT. It translates to CASRNRAKDTEAFF.

This clone was detected once. The gene calls are TRBV14 and TRBJ1-4, with 8 nucleotides matching TRBD1. Per the germline V gene, CDR1 is SGHDN and CDR2 is FVKESK. The CDR3 contains 15 residues. Losses at the gene ends were 1 base for V and 7 bases for J; bases not matched to a gene: 5. CDR3 in amino acids: CASSQGTGWGEKLFF. The CDR3 nucleotides read TGTGCCAGCAGCCAAGGGACAGGGTGGGGTGAAAAACTGTTTTTT.

Here the CDR3 reads CASQGAGSQNTEAFF. The CDR3, as DNA: TGTGCCTCACAGGGGGCTGGATCGCAGAACACTGAAGCTTTCTTT. The chain links TRBV10-3 to TRBJ1-1; 9 bases are a match to TRBD1. The CDR3 is 15 amino acids. Trimming removed 11 bases from V and 1 base from J; junction bases left unmatched: 11. CDR1 and CDR2 from the germline V gene are ENHRY and SYGVKD.

CDR3 protein: CASSDRVGNQPQHF. The CDR3 coding sequence is TGTGCCAGCAGTGACAGGGTGGGCAATCAGCCCCAGCATTTT. V is TRBV2 and J is TRBJ1-5, with a tentative D call TRBD1 (5 bases). V lost 3 bases and J lost 2, with 8 bases in between. The CDR3 consists of 14 residues. Germline V lookup: CDR1 SNHLY, CDR2 FYNNEI. The variable domain in full, with the rest retrieved from reference TRBV2 and TRBJ1-5, is EPEVTQTPSHQVTQMGQEVILRCVPISNHLYFYWYRQILGQKVEFLVSFYNNEISEKSEIFDDQFSVERPDGSNFTLKIRSTKLEDSAMYFCASSDRVGNQPQHFGDGTRLSIL.

V usage is TRBV5-1 and J usage is TRBJ1-1, with 7 bases fitting TRBD1. J lost 1 base, V lost 1 base, and 13 bases had no gene match. Per the germline V gene, CDR1 is SGHRS and CDR2 is YFSETQ. CDR3 size: 18 residues. CDR3 in amino acids: CASSLPSGGRFANTEAFF. CDR3 sequence (DNA): TGCGCCAGCAGCTTGCCGTCAGGGGGGAGGTTTGCGAACACTGAAGCTTTCTTT.

This clone was recorded once. The chain combines TRBV18 with TRBJ1-1; a weak D match, TRBD1 (5 bases). The germline CDR1 and CDR2 sequences are KGHSH and LQKENI. The CDR3 is 14 amino acids. Deletions cut 2 bases from V and 3 bases from J, with 10 bases between. In nucleotides, the CDR3 is TGTGCCAGCTCACCAGGGGCGGTGGACACTGAAGCTTTCTTT. It yields the protein CASSPGAVDTEAFF.

The chain carries TRBV10-1 and TRBJ1-5; D not certain. The germline CDR1 and CDR2 sequences are WNHNN and SYGVQD (reference sequence). The CDR3 runs 18 residues. V gave up 3 bases and J gave up 5 bases, with 23 bases separating them. The CDR3 protein is CASSDPFYSIRPDQPQHF. The DNA of the CDR3 is TGCGCCAGCAGTGACCCATTTTACAGTATCCGACCCGATCAGCCCCAGCATTTT.